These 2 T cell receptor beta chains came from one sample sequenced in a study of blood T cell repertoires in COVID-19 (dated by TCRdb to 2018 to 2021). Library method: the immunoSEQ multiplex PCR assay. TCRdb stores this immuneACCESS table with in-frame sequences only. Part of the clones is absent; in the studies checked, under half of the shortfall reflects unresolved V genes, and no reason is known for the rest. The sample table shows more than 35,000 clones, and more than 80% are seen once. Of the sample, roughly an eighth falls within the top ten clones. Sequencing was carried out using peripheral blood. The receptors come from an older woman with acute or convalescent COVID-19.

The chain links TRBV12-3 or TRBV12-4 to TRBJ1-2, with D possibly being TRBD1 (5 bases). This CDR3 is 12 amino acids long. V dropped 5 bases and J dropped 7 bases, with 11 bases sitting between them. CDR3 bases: TGTGCCAGCAGTCCGGACATTTTTGGCTACACCTTC. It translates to CASSPDIFGYTF.

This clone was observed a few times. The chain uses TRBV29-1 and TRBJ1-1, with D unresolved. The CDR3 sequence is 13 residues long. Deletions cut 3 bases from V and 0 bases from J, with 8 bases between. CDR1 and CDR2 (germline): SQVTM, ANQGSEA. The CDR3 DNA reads TGCAGCGTTGAGGTCGGTCTGAACACTGAAGCTTTCTTT. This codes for CSVEVGLNTEAFF. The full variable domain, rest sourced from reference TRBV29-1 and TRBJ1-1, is SAVISQKPSRDICQRGTSLTIQCQVDSQVTMMFWYRQQPGQSLTLIATANQGSEATYESGFVIDKFPISRPNLTFSTLTVSNMSPEDSSIYLCSVEVGLNTEAFFGQGTRLTVV.